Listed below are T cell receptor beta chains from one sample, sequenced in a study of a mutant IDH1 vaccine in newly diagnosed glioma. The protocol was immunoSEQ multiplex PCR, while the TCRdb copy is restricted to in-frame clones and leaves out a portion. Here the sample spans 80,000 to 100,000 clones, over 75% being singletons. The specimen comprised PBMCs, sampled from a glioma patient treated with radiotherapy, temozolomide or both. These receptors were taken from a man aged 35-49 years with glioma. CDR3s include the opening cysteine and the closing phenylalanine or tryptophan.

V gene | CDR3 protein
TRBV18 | CASSPRGLDTAEAFF
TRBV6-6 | CASSRAEAVNIQYF
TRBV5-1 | CASSYGRKTNTGELFF
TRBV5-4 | CASSFYTSSYEQYF
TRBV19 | CASSIKAMNTEAFF
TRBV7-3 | CASSPSSGANVLTF
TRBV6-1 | CASKDRGVYVYTF
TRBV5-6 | CASSLARAWNQPQHF
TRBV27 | CASSFGNTGELFF
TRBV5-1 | CASSLSLVGVGSYEQYF
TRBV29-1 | CSVGGGDRTQYF
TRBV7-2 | CASTQKGGGTYGYTF
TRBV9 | CASGDRNYGYTF
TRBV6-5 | CASSYLPLTDTQYF
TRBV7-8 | CASSLGEVFFFEQYF
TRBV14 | CASSQGEWTGTEAFF
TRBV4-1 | CASSQYHSGREQFF
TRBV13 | CASSSRLLYEQYF
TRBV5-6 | CASSGQGERYGYTF
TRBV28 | CASSPRGQRRKDEKLFF
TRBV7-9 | CASSTISGSPLHF
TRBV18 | CASSPTLDTQYF
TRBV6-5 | CASSYSTGQVTYEQYF
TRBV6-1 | CASRSTGDEQYF
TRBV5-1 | CASSKDLGAGANVLTF
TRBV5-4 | CASSLSEDLYNEQFF